Listed below are T cell receptor beta chains from one sample, sequenced in a study of T-cell memory formation after mild COVID-19. TCRdb re-called the 5' RACE reads through MiXCR, storing one row per CDR3 protein. Among roughly 190,000 distinct CDR3 sequences, 18% were seen once, and the ten largest hold 2.4%. The sample was PBMCs or a T cell subset sorted from them (not recorded which). These receptors were taken from an adult woman who had mild COVID-19 (a few samples of this study predate the infection). Cell type and time point are not known. The CDR3 runs from the conserved cysteine through the conserved F or W. A D gene is named only where the DNA matches it firmly. Rows give clone size only sometimes, using once, few, many, or a class for an expanded clone.

CDR3 DNA,CDR3 protein,J gene,D gene,clone size,V gene
TGCGCCAGCAGCCAAGGTAGCGACAGCAATGAGCAGTTCTTC,CASSQGSDSNEQFF,TRBJ2-1,.,few,TRBV4-1
TGTGCCAGTACGGGACAGGGGTATGGCGGGGAGCTGTTTTTT,CASTGQGYGGELFF,TRBJ2-2,TRBD1,few,TRBV2
TGCAGTGCTAGCGGGAGCTCCTACAATGAGCAGTTCTTC,CSASGSSYNEQFF,TRBJ2-1,.,many,TRBV20-1
TGTGCCACCGCGATTCAGGGGGCCGTCGAGCAGTTCTTC,CATAIQGAVEQFF,TRBJ2-1,TRBD1,few,TRBV15
TGTGCCAGCAGCCTCCCGGGAGCAGATACGCAGTATTTT,CASSLPGADTQYF,TRBJ2-3,.,.,TRBV3-1
TGTGCCAGCAGCGATTCTAGCACCTTCTCCTACGAGCAGTACTTC,CASSDSSTFSYEQYF,TRBJ2-7,.,.,TRBV5-4
TGTGCCAGCAGCGTAGAGTCTAGCACTGAAGCTTTCTTT,CASSVESSTEAFF,TRBJ1-1,.,.,TRBV9
TGTGCCAGCAGCTTGGGGGGACAGGGGGCGGCTGAAGCTTTCTTT,CASSLGGQGAAEAFF,TRBJ1-1,TRBD1,few,TRBV7-3
TGTGCCAGCAGCCGGACAGGTGGCAGCGGGAGGAGCTCCTACAATGAGCAGTTCTTC,CASSRTGGSGRSSYNEQFF,TRBJ2-1,TRBD2,few,TRBV25-1
TGTGCCAGCAGTCGACAGGTTAACTATGGCTACACCTTC,CASSRQVNYGYTF,TRBJ1-2,.,.,TRBV6-1
TGTGCCAGCAGTGGGACAGGTTACAATGAGCAGTTCTTC,CASSGTGYNEQFF,TRBJ2-1,TRBD1,.,TRBV12-3/TRBV12-4
TGTGCCAGCTCACCACAGGCGGGGAGAGAAAACACTGAAGCTTTCTTT,CASSPQAGRENTEAFF,TRBJ1-1,.,.,TRBV18
TGTGCCACCAGCAGAGATCGGGGACAGGCCTATGGCTACACCTTC,CATSRDRGQAYGYTF,TRBJ1-2,TRBD1,many,TRBV15
TGCAGTGCCAGTACCGGGACCGATAATCAGCCCCAGCATTTT,CSASTGTDNQPQHF,TRBJ1-5,.,few,TRBV20-1
TGTGCCAGCAGCCAACATGGACGGAGCAATTCACCCCTCCACTTT,CASSQHGRSNSPLHF,TRBJ1-6,.,many,TRBV7-2
TGTGCCAGCAGTCCCCCTGGCAATCAGCCCCAGCATTTT,CASSPPGNQPQHF,TRBJ1-5,.,.,TRBV27
TGTGCCAGCAGTCCCTCCTTGAGGGGGGAGACCCAGTACTTC,CASSPSLRGETQYF,TRBJ2-5,.,few,TRBV12-3/TRBV12-4
TGTGCCATCAGTGAGTCGGCGAATTCACCCCTCCACTTT,CAISESANSPLHF,TRBJ1-6,.,.,TRBV10-3
TGTGCCAGCAGTTACCTCCGGGAGACTGAAGCTTTCTTT,CASSYLRETEAFF,TRBJ1-1,.,many,TRBV6-6
TGCGCCAGCAGCTTAGACAGGGCTGAGGAGACCCAGTACTTC,CASSLDRAEETQYF,TRBJ2-5,TRBD1,.,TRBV5-1
TGCGCCAGCAGCGCAACAGGGCGTATTACCATGAACACTGAAGCTTTCTTT,CASSATGRITMNTEAFF,TRBJ1-1,.,.,TRBV4-1
TGTGCCAGCAGTTTAGGTGTTCTCGTTGAAGCTTTCTTT,CASSLGVLVEAFF,TRBJ1-1,.,.,TRBV12-3/TRBV12-4
TGTGCCAGTGCAGGATATAGCAATCAGCCCCAGCATTTT,CASAGYSNQPQHF,TRBJ1-5,.,.,TRBV19
TGTGCCACCGCCCCTCTTACCCGGGGGGAGCTGTTTTTT,CATAPLTRGELFF,TRBJ2-2,.,.,TRBV15
TGTGCCAGCAGTCCCCTAAAGGGCGGGAGGGCCAGAAATGAGCAGTTCTTC,CASSPLKGGRARNEQFF,TRBJ2-1,TRBD2,.,TRBV27
TGTGCCAGCAGTTCCTTGGCGGGGGGTGCGGAGACCCAGTACTTC,CASSSLAGGAETQYF,TRBJ2-5,TRBD2,.,TRBV12-3/TRBV12-4
TGTGCCAGCATCTCGAACCAGGGACGGGAGCAGTACTTC,CASISNQGREQYF,TRBJ2-7,.,.,TRBV7-9
TGCGCCAGCAGCCAAGATGATGGGGGTCGGCGGCCCCAGCATTTT,CASSQDDGGRRPQHF,TRBJ1-5,.,few,TRBV4-1
TGTGCCACCAGTGATTTGGGAGGCGGGACAACGCAGTATTTT,CATSDLGGGTTQYF,TRBJ2-3,.,few,TRBV24-1
TGCGCCAGCAGCTTTGAACTCCCCACCGGGGAGCTGTTTTTT,CASSFELPTGELFF,TRBJ2-2,.,many,TRBV5-1
TGTGCCACAAAAATCGGGGGCGCGGGAGGCTACACCTTC,CATKIGGAGGYTF,TRBJ1-2,.,.,TRBV12-3/TRBV12-4
TGTGCCAGCAGTGCGGTAGCGGGTCGCACCGGGGAGCTGTTTTTT,CASSAVAGRTGELFF,TRBJ2-2,TRBD2,few,TRBV2
TGTGCCAGCAGGACGAGGCACCAAGAGACCCAGTACTTC,CASRTRHQETQYF,TRBJ2-5,.,.,TRBV6-5
TGTGCCAGCAGCCCAGGACAGGGTGTTTACACAGATACGCAGTATTTT,CASSPGQGVYTDTQYF,TRBJ2-3,TRBD1,.,TRBV3-1
TGTGCCATCAGTGAGTCAGTCCTCCCAGGGAGTGGAAACATTCAGTACTTC,CAISESVLPGSGNIQYF,TRBJ2-4,.,few,TRBV10-3
TGCGCCAGCACCTACGACAGGAGTCACCTCACAGATACGCAGTATTTT,CASTYDRSHLTDTQYF,TRBJ2-3,.,many,TRBV5-1
TGTGCCAGCAGTGAAAGTGGCCGGGGCAATGAGCAGTTCTTC,CASSESGRGNEQFF,TRBJ2-1,.,.,TRBV25-1
TGTGCCAGCAGTGCCAGCCAAGAGACCCAGTACTTC,CASSASQETQYF,TRBJ2-5,.,many,TRBV9
TGCGCCAGCAGCCTTATTGCGGACAGGCAAGAGACCCAGTACTTC,CASSLIADRQETQYF,TRBJ2-5,TRBD1,many,TRBV5-1
TGTGCCAGCGGGACAGGGGGCCTTCATACGCAGTATTTT,CASGTGGLHTQYF,TRBJ2-3,TRBD1,.,TRBV12-3/TRBV12-4
TGTGCCAGCAGCGTAACAGAACAGGGGGCGGAAGATACGCAGTATTTT,CASSVTEQGAEDTQYF,TRBJ2-3,TRBD1,.,TRBV9
TGCAGCTACCAACAGGGAGGCTATGGCTACACCTTC,CSYQQGGYGYTF,TRBJ1-2,.,few,TRBV29-1
TGTGCCACCAGTGATAAAGGGGGCCTATCCTACAATGAGCAGTTCTTC,CATSDKGGLSYNEQFF,TRBJ2-1,TRBD1,many,TRBV24-1
TGTGCCAGCAGCTTACTCGTGGGAGATACGCAGTATTTT,CASSLLVGDTQYF,TRBJ2-3,.,few,TRBV7-8
TGCAGCGTTGAACCGGGGGCAGGGGGTTATACTGAAGCTTTCTTT,CSVEPGAGGYTEAFF,TRBJ1-1,TRBD1,.,TRBV29-1
TGTGCCAGCAGTGTAGGCAGGGTAGGTCGCGGCTACACCTTC,CASSVGRVGRGYTF,TRBJ1-2,.,.,TRBV2